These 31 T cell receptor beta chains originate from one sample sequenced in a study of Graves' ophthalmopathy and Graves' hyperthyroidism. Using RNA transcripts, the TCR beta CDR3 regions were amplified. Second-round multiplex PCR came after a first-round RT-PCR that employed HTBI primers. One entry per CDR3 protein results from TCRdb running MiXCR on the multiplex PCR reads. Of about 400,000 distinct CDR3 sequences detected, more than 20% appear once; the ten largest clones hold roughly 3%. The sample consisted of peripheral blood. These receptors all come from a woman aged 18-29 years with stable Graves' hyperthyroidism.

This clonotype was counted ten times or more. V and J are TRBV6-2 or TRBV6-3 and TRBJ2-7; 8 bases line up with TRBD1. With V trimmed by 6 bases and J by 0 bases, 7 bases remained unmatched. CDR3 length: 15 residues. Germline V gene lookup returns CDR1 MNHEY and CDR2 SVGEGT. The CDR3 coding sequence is TGTGCCAGCAGCGTAACCGGGACAGGCTCCTACGAGCAGTACTTC. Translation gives CASSVTGTGSYEQYF.

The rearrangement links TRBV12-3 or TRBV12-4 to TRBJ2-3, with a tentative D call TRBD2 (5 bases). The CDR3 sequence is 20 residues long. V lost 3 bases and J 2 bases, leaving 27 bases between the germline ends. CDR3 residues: CASSFLVHGESDEDTDTQYF. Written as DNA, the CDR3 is TGTGCCAGCAGTTTTCTGGTTCACGGGGAATCAGATGAGGACACAGATACGCAGTATTTT.

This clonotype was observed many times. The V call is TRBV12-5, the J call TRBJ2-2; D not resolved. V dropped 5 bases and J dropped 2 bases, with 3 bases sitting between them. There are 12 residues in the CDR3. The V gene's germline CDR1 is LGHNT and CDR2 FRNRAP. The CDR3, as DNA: TGTGCTAGTGGTCCTAACACCGGGGAGCTGTTTTTT. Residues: CASGPNTGELFF.

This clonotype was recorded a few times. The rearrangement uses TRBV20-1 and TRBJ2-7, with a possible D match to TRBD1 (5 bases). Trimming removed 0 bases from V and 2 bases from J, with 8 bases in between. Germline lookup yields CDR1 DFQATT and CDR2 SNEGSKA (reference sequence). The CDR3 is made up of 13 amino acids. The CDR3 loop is CSARDTGAYEQYF. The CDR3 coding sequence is TGCAGTGCTAGAGATACAGGAGCCTACGAGCAGTACTTC.

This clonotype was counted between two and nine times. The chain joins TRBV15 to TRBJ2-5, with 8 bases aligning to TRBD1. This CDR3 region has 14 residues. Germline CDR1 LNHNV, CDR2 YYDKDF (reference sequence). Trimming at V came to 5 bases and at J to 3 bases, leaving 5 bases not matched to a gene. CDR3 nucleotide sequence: TGTGCCACCAGCTCTCGGACAGGGAAAGAGACCCAGTACTTC. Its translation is CATSSRTGKETQYF.

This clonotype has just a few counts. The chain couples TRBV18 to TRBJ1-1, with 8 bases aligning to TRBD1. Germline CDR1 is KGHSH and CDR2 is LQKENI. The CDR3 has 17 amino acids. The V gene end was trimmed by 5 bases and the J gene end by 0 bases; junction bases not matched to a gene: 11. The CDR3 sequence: CASSAGQGAGMNTEAFF. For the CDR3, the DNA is TGTGCCAGCTCAGCCGGACAGGGAGCCGGAATGAACACTGAAGCTTTCTTT. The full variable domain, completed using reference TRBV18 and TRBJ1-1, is NAGVMQNPRHLVRRRGQEARLRCSPMKGHSHVYWYRQLPEEGLKFMVYLQKENIIDESGMPKERFSAEFPKEGPSILRIQQVVRGDSAAYFCASSAGQGAGMNTEAFFGQGTRLTVV.

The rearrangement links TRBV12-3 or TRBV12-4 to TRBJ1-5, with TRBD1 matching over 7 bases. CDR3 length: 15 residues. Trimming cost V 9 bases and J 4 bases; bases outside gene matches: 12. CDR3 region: CASKTGTASNQPQHF. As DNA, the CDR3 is TGTGCCAGTAAAACCGGGACAGCCTCTAATCAGCCCCAGCATTTT.

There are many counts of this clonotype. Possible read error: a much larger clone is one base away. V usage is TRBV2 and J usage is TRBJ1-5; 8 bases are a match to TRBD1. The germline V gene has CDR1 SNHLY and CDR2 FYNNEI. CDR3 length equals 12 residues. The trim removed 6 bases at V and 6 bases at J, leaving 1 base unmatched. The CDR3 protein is CASRDRAQPQHF. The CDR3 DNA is TGTGCCAGCAGGGACAGGGCTCAGCCCCAGCATTTT.

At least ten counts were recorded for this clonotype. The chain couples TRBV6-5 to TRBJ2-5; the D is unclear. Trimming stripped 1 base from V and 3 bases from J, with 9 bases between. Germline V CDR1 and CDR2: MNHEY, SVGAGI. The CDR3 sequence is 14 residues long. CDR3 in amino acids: CASSYFGGKETQYF. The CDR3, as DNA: TGTGCCAGCAGTTACTTTGGCGGTAAAGAGACCCAGTACTTC.

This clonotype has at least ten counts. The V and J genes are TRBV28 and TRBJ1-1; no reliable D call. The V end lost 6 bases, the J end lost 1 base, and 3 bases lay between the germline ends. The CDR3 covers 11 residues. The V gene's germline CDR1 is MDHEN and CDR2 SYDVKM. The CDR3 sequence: CASRANTEAFF. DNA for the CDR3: TGTGCCAGCAGAGCGAACACTGAAGCTTTCTTT.

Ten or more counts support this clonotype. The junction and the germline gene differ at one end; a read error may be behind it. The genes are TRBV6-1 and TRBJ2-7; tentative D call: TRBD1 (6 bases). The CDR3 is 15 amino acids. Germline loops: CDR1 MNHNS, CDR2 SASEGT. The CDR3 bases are TGTGCCAGCAGTCGGACGAGGGACACAGACTACGAGCGGTACTTC. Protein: CASSRTRDTDYERYF.

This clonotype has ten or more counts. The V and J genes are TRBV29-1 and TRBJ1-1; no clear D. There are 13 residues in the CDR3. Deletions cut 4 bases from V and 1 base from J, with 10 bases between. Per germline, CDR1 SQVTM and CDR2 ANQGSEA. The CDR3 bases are TGCAGCGTTGGGGCAGGCGGGAACACTGAAGCTTTCTTT. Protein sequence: CSVGAGGNTEAFF.

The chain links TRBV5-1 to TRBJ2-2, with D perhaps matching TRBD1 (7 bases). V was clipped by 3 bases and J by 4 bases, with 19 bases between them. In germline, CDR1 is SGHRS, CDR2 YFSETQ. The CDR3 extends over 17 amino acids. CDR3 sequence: CASSSTVQGGLTGELFF. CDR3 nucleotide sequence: TGCGCCAGCAGCTCGACCGTCCAGGGGGGTCTCACCGGGGAGCTGTTTTTT.

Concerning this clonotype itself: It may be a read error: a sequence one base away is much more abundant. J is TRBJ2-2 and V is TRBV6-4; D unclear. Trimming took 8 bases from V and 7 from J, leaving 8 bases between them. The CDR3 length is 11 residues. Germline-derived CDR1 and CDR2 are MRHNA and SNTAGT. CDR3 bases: TGTGCCAGCCCGGGTATCGGGGAGCTGTTTTTT. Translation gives CASPGIGELFF.

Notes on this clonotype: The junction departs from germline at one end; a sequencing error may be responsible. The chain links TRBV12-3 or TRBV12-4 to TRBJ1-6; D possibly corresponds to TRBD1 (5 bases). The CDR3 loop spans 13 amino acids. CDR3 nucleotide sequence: TGTGCCAGCAGTTGGGGCGAAGCTTCACCCCTTCACTTT. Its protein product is CASSWGEASPLHF.

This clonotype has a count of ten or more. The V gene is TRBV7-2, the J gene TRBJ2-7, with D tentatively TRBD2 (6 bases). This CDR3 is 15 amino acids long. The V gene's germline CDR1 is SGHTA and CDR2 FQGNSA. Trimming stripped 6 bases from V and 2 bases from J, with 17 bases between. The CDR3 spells CASSPRTIGPYEQYF. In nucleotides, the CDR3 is TGTGCCAGCAGTCCCCGGACTATCGGCCCCTACGAGCAGTACTTC.

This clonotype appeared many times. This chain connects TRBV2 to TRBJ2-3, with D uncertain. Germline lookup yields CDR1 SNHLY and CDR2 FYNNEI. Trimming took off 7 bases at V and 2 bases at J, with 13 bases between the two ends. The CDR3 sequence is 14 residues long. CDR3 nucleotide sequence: TGTGCCAGCAACCCCCCCGAAATCACAGATACGCAGTATTTT. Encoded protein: CASNPPEITDTQYF.

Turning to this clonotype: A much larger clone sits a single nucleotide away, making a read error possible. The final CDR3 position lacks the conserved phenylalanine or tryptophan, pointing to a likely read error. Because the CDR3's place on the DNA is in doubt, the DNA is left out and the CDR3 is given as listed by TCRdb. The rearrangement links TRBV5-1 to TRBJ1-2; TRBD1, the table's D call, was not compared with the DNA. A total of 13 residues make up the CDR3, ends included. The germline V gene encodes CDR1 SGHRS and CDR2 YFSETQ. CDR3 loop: CASSYRTGGQCTV.

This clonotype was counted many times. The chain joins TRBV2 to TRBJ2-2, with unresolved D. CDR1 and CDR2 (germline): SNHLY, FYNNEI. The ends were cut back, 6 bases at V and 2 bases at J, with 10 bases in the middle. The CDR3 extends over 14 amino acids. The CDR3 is CASRGISNTGELFF. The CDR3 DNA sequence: TGTGCCAGCAGAGGGATTTCTAACACCGGGGAGCTGTTTTTT.

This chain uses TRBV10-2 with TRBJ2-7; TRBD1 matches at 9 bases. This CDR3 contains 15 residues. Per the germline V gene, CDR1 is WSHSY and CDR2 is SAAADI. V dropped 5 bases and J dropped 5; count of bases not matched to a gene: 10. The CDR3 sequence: CASSRPGTGIHEQYF. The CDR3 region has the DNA TGCGCCAGCAGTCGTCCCGGGACAGGGATCCACGAGCAGTACTTC.

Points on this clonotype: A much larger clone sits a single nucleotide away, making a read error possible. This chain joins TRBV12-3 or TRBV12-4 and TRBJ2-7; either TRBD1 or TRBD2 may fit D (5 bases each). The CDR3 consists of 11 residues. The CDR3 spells CASGLSDEQYF. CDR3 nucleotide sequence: TGTGCCTCGGGGCTCTCCGACGAGCAGTACTTC.

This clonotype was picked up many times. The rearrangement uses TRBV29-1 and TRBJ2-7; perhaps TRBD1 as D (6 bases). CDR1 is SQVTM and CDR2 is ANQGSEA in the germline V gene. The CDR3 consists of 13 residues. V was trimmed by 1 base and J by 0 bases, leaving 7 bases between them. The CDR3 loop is CSVEGDISYEQYF. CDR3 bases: TGCAGCGTTGAAGGGGACATCTCCTACGAGCAGTACTTC.

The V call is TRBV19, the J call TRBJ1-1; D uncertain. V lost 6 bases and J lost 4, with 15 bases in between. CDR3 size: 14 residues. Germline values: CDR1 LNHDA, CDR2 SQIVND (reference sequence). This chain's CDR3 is CASRDIIRGTEAFF. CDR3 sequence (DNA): TGTGCCAGTAGAGACATCATCCGTGGCACTGAAGCTTTCTTT.

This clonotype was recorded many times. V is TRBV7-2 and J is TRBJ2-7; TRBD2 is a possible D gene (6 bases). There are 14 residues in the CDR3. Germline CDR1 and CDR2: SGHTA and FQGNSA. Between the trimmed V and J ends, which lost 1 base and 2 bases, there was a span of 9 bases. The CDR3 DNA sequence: TGTGCCAGCAGCTTAGGGAGGGCAACCTACGAGCAGTACTTC. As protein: CASSLGRATYEQYF.

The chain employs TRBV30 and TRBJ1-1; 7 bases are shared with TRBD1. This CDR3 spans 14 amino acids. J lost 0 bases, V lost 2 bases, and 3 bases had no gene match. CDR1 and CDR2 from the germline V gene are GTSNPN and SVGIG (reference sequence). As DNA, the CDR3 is TGTGCCTGGAGTTCGGGACAGCTGAACACTGAAGCTTTCTTT. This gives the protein CAWSSGQLNTEAFF.

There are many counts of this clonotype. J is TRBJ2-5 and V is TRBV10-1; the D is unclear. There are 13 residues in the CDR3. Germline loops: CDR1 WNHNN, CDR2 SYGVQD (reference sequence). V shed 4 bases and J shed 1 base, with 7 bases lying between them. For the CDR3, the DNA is TGCGCCAGCAGTGTAACACCCCAAGAGACCCAGTACTTC. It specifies CASSVTPQETQYF.

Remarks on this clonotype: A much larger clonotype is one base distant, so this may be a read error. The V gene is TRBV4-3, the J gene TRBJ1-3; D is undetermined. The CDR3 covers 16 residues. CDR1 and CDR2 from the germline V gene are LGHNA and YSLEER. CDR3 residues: CASIQALAATGNTIYF. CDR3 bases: TGCGCCAGCATCCAAGCGCTCGCAGCGACTGGAAACACCATATATTTT.

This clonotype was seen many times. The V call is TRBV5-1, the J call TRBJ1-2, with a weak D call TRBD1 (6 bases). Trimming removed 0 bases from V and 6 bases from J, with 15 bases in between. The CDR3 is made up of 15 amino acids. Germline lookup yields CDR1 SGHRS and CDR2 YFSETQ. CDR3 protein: CASSLGSRGRDGYTF. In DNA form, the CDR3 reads TGCGCCAGCAGCTTGGGTAGCAGGGGTCGTGATGGCTACACCTTC.

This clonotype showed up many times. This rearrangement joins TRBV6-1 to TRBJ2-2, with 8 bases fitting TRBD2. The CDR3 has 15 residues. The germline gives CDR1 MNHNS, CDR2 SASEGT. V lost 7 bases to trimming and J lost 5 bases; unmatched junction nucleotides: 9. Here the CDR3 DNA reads TGTGCCAGCAACCCTTACGGGAGGGAGACCGGGGAGCTGTTTTTT. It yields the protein CASNPYGRETGELFF.

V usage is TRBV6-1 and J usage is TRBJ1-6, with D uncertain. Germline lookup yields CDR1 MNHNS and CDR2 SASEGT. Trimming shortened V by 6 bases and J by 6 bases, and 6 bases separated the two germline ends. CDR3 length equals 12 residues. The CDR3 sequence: CASRRFNSPLHF. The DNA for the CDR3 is TGTGCCAGCAGACGTTTTAATTCACCCCTCCACTTT.

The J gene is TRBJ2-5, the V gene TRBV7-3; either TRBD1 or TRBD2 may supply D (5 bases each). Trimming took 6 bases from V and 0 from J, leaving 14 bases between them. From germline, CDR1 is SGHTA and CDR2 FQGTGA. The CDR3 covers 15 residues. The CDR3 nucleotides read TGTGCCAGCAGATACACCCGGGACCACCAAGAGACCCAGTACTTC. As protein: CASRYTRDHQETQYF.